The T cell receptor (beta chain) described here comes from a study of blood T cell repertoires in COVID-19. CDR3 length: 13 residues. The germline V gene encodes CDR1 MDHEN and CDR2 SYDVKM. V lost 4 bases to trimming and J lost 10 bases; unmatched junction nucleotides: 5. Generated by immunoSEQ multiplex PCR, the TCRdb table keeps only in-frame clones and is missing some. The data hold approximately 280,000 clones, with around 86% observed a single time. The chain employs TRBV28 and TRBJ1-4; 8 nucleotides agree with TRBD1. Sequenced sample: peripheral blood. This clonotype was sampled from a woman aged 25 to 39 who had recovered from COVID-19. The CDR3 DNA is TGTGCCAGCAGTTCCACAGGGGGGATAAAACTGTTTTTT. The encoded protein is CASSSTGGIKLFF.